This passage covers 4 T cell receptor beta chains from one sample sequenced in a study of cytotoxic CD8 clonotypes in ibrutinib-treated CLL. Assay: immunoSEQ multiplex PCR; the TCRdb copy retains only in-frame clones and omits some. The repertoire holds about 140,000 clones, with 80% to 95% as singletons. Sequences were derived from PBMCs, sampled after 12 months of ibrutinib treatment. The receptor source for this set is a human donor with chronic lymphocytic leukemia.

The chain recombines TRBV5-1 with TRBJ2-2; 7 bases line up with TRBD2. Germline V gives CDR1 SGHRS, CDR2 YFSETQ. This CDR3 is 17 amino acids long. V shed 2 bases and J 6 bases; nucleotides not matched to a gene: 13. CDR3 nucleotide sequence: TGCGCCAGCAGCTTCGGTTTACTGGCGGGAGAACCCGGGGAGCTGTTTTTT. Its translation is CASSFGLLAGEPGELFF.

The V call is TRBV28, the J call TRBJ2-7; TRBD1 is a possible D gene (5 bases). Trimming shortened V by 3 bases and J by 6 bases, and 12 bases separated the two germline ends. Germline-derived CDR1 and CDR2 are MDHEN and SYDVKM. CDR3 length: 13 amino acids. The CDR3 sequence: CASSFFDSSEQYF. DNA of the CDR3: TGTGCCAGCAGTTTCTTCGACAGCAGCGAGCAGTACTTC.

The chain is built from TRBV13 and TRBJ2-3; no definite D call. CDR3 length: 12 amino acids. V lost 5 bases and J lost 5, with 8 bases in between. The V gene's germline CDR1 is PRHDT and CDR2 FYEKMQ (reference sequence). CDR3 DNA sequence: TGTGCCAGCAGCACAGTCGGAGATACGCAGTATTTT. Encoded protein: CASSTVGDTQYF.

V usage is TRBV5-1 and J usage is TRBJ1-1; possible D gene TRBD1, 5 bases. The V and J ends lost 3 bases and 5 bases respectively, with 11 bases between them. The germline gives CDR1 SGHRS, CDR2 YFSETQ. CDR3 length equals 13 residues. CDR3 sequence reads: CASSYRGGTEAFF. DNA of the CDR3: TGCGCCAGCAGCTATCGGGGGGGAACTGAAGCTTTCTTT.